This TCR beta chain appears in the sequencing data of a study of T cells after yellow fever vaccination. This clonotype was detected only a few times. Using its own MiXCR run on the 5' RACE reads, TCRdb lists one record per CDR3 protein. The profile shows hundreds of thousands of distinct CDR3 sequences, 15% to 20% of them singletons. Germline V gives CDR1 LGHDT, CDR2 YNNKEL (reference sequence). With 6 bases clipped from V and 7 bases from J, the junction kept 8 bases outside the gene matches. The CDR3 has 13 residues. Here the sequenced sample was PBMCs, taken 15 days after the yellow fever booster vaccination. The chain carries TRBV3-1 and TRBJ2-5; 7 bases line up with TRBD1. This TCR was sampled from a man in his thirties or forties who received the YFV17D yellow fever vaccine. In nucleotides, the CDR3 is TGTGCCAGCAGTCAAAGAGGGGGCTCGACCCAGTACTTC. Protein: CASSQRGGSTQYF.